This entry is about one TCR beta chain. The data derive from a study of shared clonotypes between healthy human individuals. The authors divided CD4+ cells into CD45RA+ naive and CD45RA-negative memory subsets. Libraries were prepared by immunoSEQ multiplex PCR; TCRdb keeps only in-frame clonotypes and omits some of them. Found here are more than 900,000 clones, approximately 78% of them singletons; the top ten hold roughly 0.61%. CDR1 is SGHNT and CDR2 is YENEEA in the germline V gene. This CDR3 comprises 17 residues. Trimming removed 2 bases from V and 0 bases from J, with 17 bases in between. This clonotype was obtained from a man between 18 and 35 years old in good health. Some clones in this sample may be carry-over from other donors' samples. The V gene is TRBV11-3, the J gene TRBJ2-7; possible D gene TRBD2, 5 bases. The sample consisted of memory CD4+ T cells from PBMCs. Subset in this sample: CD45RA-negative fraction. The CDR3 DNA follows: TGTGCCAGCAGCTTACAAGTCGGGCGGGCCGGCTCCTACGAGCAGTACTTC. Translating gives CASSLQVGRAGSYEQYF.